These T cell receptor beta chains were read from a single sample in a study of T cell responses to AZD1222 COVID-19 vaccine. The method was immunoSEQ multiplex PCR; TCRdb's version includes in-frame clones alone and lacks a portion of them. The sample contains about 170,000 clones, around 90% of which appear only once. Sequences were derived from peripheral blood, sampled on day 0 of AZD1222 vaccination. These receptors were collected from an adult in good health. The CDR3 runs from the conserved cysteine through the conserved F or W. The D gene is left open where the match is weak. The size entry is marked missing in some rows and otherwise reads once, few, many or a size class.

clone_size | d_call | j_call | v_call | cdr3_aa | cdr3_nt
- | - | TRBJ1-4 | TRBV7-9 | CASSLLSRGEKLFF | TGTGCCAGCAGTCTTCTCTCTAGGGGTGAAAAACTGTTTTTT
- | TRBD2 | TRBJ2-1 | TRBV11-2 | CASSLAGGSYNEQFF | TGTGCCAGCAGCTTAGCGGGAGGGTCCTACAATGAGCAGTTCTTC
- | - | TRBJ1-2 | TRBV6-1 | CASSETGWNYGYTF | TGTGCCAGCAGTGAAACAGGGTGGAACTATGGCTACACCTTC
- | - | TRBJ2-6 | TRBV6-5 | CASRSIASGANVLTF | TGTGCCAGCAGGTCCATTGCCTCTGGGGCCAACGTCCTGACTTTC
- | - | TRBJ1-2 | TRBV28 | CASSLGGSYGYTF | TGTGCCAGCAGTTTAGGCGGTAGCTATGGCTACACCTTC
- | - | TRBJ1-1 | TRBV6-5 | CASTPRGRGNTEAFF | TGTGCCAGCACCCCCAGGGGCAGGGGAAACACTGAAGCTTTCTTT
- | - | TRBJ2-2 | TRBV2 | CASSRHPDRSSTGELFF | TGTGCCAGCAGTCGACACCCGGACCGAAGTAGCACCGGGGAGCTGTTTTTT
- | TRBD1 | TRBJ1-4 | TRBV18 | CASSPPDRGNEKLFF | TGTGCCAGCTCACCACCGGACAGGGGTAATGAAAAACTGTTTTTT
- | - | TRBJ2-6 | TRBV5-1 | CASSASGLSGANVLTF | TGCGCCAGCAGCGCCTCGGGGCTCTCTGGGGCCAACGTCCTGACTTTC
- | TRBD2 | TRBJ2-1 | TRBV3-1/TRBV3-2 | CASSLYRLASDNEQFF | TGTGCCAGCAGCCTTTACAGACTAGCGTCGGACAATGAGCAGTTCTTC
- | TRBD2 | TRBJ2-1 | TRBV11-2 | CASSHRTSGRFEQFF | TGTGCCAGCAGCCACCGGACTAGCGGGAGATTTGAGCAGTTCTTC
- | TRBD2 | TRBJ2-7 | TRBV4-1 | CASSPAGTRAYEQYF | TGCGCCAGCAGCCCAGCCGGGACTAGGGCCTACGAGCAGTACTTC
- | TRBD1 | TRBJ1-6 | TRBV4-1 | CASTAQGDNSPLHF | TGCGCCAGCACCGCACAGGGGGATAATTCACCCCTCCACTTT
- | - | TRBJ1-5 | TRBV5-5 | CASSYYSNQPQHF | TGTGCCAGCAGCTACTATAGCAATCAGCCCCAGCATTTT
- | - | TRBJ2-1 | TRBV5-1 | CASSLREGNEQFF | TGCGCCAGCAGCTTGAGAGAGGGCAATGAGCAGTTCTTC
- | - | TRBJ1-2 | TRBV6-5 | CASSYSLRNGYTF | TGTGCCAGCAGTTACTCGCTAAGAAATGGCTACACCTTC
- | - | TRBJ2-7 | TRBV10-3 | CAISESGIGGEQYF | TGTGCCATCAGTGAGTCGGGCATAGGGGGCGAGCAGTACTTC
- | TRBD1 | TRBJ1-2 | TRBV27 | CASAGQGAYYGYTF | TGTGCCAGCGCGGGCCAGGGGGCGTATTATGGCTACACCTTC
- | - | TRBJ1-2 | TRBV7-3 | CASSPIPGLSPRGGYTF | TGTGCCAGCAGCCCGATCCCGGGACTTTCGCCCCGGGGTGGCTACACCTTC
- | - | TRBJ1-1 | TRBV7-6 | CASSPEVRRNTEAFF | TGTGCCAGCAGCCCCGAGGTCCGCCGGAACACTGAAGCTTTCTTT
- | - | TRBJ1-2 | TRBV18 | CASSPLPSREVGGYTF | TGTGCCAGCTCACCCCTTCCCAGCAGGGAAGTCGGAGGCTACACCTTC
once | TRBD2 | TRBJ2-3 | TRBV7-2 | CASSPLAGGPDTQYF | TGTGCCAGCAGCCCTCTAGCGGGGGGGCCAGATACGCAGTATTTT
- | TRBD1 | TRBJ1-5 | TRBV6-2/TRBV6-3 | CASSHQTGMGNQPQHF | TGTGCCAGCAGTCACCAGACAGGGATGGGCAATCAGCCCCAGCATTTT
- | - | TRBJ2-5 | TRBV7-9 | CASSRRRSQETQYF | TGTGCCAGCAGCCGACGGCGGTCCCAAGAGACCCAGTACTTC
- | TRBD2 | TRBJ2-3 | TRBV5-4 | CASSLGLAVRTDTQYF | TGTGCCAGCAGCTTAGGACTAGCCGTGAGAACAGATACGCAGTATTTT
- | TRBD2 | TRBJ2-7 | TRBV5-1 | CASSGLADEQYF | TGCGCCAGCAGCGGACTAGCGGACGAGCAGTACTTC
- | - | TRBJ2-5 | TRBV6-5 | CASSYGTSRGETQYF | TGTGCCAGCAGTTACGGCACCAGCCGTGGGGAGACCCAGTACTTC
- | - | TRBJ2-6 | TRBV29-1 | CSGVSREAGANVLTF | TGCAGCGGTGTTTCTCGAGAAGCAGGGGCCAACGTCCTGACTTTC
- | - | TRBJ1-6 | TRBV9 | CASSVTGNSPLHF | TGTGCCAGCAGCGTGACGGGCAATTCACCCCTCCACTTT
- | - | TRBJ2-3 | TRBV19 | CASGGGGAPDTQYF | TGTGCCAGTGGAGGGGGCGGAGCCCCAGATACGCAGTATTTT
- | TRBD1 | TRBJ1-2 | TRBV5-6 | CASSLDADRGHYGYTF | TGTGCCAGCAGCTTGGATGCTGACAGGGGGCACTATGGCTACACCTTC
once | - | TRBJ1-5 | TRBV27 | CASSLNGINQPQHF | TGTGCCAGCAGTTTAAACGGGATTAACCAGCCCCAGCATTTT
- | TRBD1 | TRBJ2-7 | TRBV19 | CASSAAGTGGSEQYF | TGTGCCAGTAGTGCAGCCGGGACAGGGGGCAGCGAGCAGTACTTC
once | - | TRBJ1-2 | TRBV6-1 | CASSEGGTSMGYTF | TGTGCCAGCAGTGAGGGGGGGACATCTATGGGCTACACCTTC